This T cell receptor (beta chain) was captured by sequencing in a study of CD8+CD57+ T cells in acquired aplastic anemia. Background on the study: Roughly 3 ug was the average amount of DNA from sorted CD4+ and CD8+ cells. Regarding the study as a whole: Sharing between patients and controls was observed for some 27 CD8+ CDR3 sequences.

As to this clonotype: The antigen remains undetermined.

TCR beta VDJ combinations and CDR3 sequences were profiled from genomic DNA. One entry per CDR3 protein results from TCRdb running MiXCR on the reads. The table has roughly 500,000 distinct CDR3 sequences, more than 25% seen once. Germline V gives CDR1 SQVTM, CDR2 ANQGSEA. This CDR3 comprises 11 residues. Trimming took off 2 bases at V and 7 bases at J, with 8 bases between the two ends. All sequencing subjects had displayed CD8+CD57+ cell expansion on flow cytometry. Every patient had severe acquired aplastic anemia. Receipt of therapy had not occurred in any patient by the time of blood sampling. The TCR sequence derives from a human donor with aplastic anemia. What was sequenced was sorted CD4+, CD8+, or CD8+CD57+ T cells (not recorded which) from PBMCs. The chain joins TRBV29-1 to TRBJ1-1; D is perhaps TRBD1 (5 bases). The CDR3 DNA reads TGCAGCGTTGAATTTGGGGGTGAAGCTTTCTTT. It codes for CSVEFGGEAFF. The full variable domain, completed using reference TRBV29-1 and TRBJ1-1, is SAVISQKPSRDICQRGTSLTIQCQVDSQVTMMFWYRQQPGQSLTLIATANQGSEATYESGFVIDKFPISRPNLTFSTLTVSNMSPEDSSIYLCSVEFGGEAFFGQGTRLTVV.